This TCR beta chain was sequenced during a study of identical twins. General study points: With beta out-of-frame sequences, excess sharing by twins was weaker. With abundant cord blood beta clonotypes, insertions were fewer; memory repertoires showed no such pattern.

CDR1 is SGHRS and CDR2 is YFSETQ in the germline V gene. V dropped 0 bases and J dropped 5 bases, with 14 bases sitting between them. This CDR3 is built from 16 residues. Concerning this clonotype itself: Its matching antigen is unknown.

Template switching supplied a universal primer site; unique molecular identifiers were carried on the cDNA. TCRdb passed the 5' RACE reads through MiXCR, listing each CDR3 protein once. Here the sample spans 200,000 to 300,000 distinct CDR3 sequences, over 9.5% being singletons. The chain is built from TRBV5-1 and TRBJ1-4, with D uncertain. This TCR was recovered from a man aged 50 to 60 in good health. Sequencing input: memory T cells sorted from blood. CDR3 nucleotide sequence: TGCGCCAGCAGCTTGGATCCCAGTGCGGGGAATGAAAAACTGTTTTTT. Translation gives CASSLDPSAGNEKLFF.